This record covers a single T cell receptor beta chain. This record comes from a study of blood T cell repertoires in COVID-19. Study overall: Nucleic acid was either cDNA or gDNA, and it came from T cells, B-cell-depleted T cells, or PBMCs.

Looked up from germline, CDR1 is ENHRY and CDR2 is SYGVKD. V lost 11 bases to trimming and J lost 9 bases; unmatched junction nucleotides: 15. The CDR3 has 13 amino acids. Source study methods: Estimation of nucleated cell counts was performed using reference gene primer amplification. Assay used: immunoSEQ multiplex PCR; TCRdb lists only in-frame clones, some missing. The V and J calls and clone size come from that table; D and trimming were worked out from the DNA. The sample has tens of thousands of clones, approximately 86% seen once. V is TRBV10-3 and J is TRBJ1-2; 7 nucleotides match TRBD1. Sequencing was done on a sample of peripheral blood. The TCR originated in a man in his fifties with active or convalescent COVID-19. CDR3 amino acids: CAATGVSTMSYTF. The CDR3 DNA sequence: TGTGCCGCTACAGGGGTTTCAACTATGAGCTACACCTTC.